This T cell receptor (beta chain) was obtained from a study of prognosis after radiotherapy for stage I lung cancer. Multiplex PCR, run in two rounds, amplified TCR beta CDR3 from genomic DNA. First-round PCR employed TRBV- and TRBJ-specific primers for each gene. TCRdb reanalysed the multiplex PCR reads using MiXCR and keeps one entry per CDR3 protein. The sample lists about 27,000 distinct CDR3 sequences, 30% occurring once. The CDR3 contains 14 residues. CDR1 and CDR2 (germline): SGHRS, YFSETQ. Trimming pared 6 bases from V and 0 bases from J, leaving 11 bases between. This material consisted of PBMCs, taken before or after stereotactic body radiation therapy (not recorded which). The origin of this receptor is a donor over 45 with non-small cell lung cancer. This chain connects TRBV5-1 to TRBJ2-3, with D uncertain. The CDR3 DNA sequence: TGCGCCAGCACTGACCGGTGTAGCACAGATACGCAGTATTTT. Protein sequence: CASTDRCSTDTQYF.